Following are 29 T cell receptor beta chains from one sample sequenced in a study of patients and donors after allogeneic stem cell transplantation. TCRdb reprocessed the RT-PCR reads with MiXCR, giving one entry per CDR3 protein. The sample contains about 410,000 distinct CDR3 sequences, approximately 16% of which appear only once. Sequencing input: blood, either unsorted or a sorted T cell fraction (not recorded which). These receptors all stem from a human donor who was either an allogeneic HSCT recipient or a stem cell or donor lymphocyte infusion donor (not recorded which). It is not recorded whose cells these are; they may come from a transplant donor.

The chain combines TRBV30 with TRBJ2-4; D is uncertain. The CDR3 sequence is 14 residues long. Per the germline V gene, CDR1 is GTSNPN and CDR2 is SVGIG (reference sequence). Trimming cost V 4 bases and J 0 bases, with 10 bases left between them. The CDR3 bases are TGTGCCTGGACTAATACACTAGCCAAAAACATTCAGTACTTC. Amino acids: CAWTNTLAKNIQYF.

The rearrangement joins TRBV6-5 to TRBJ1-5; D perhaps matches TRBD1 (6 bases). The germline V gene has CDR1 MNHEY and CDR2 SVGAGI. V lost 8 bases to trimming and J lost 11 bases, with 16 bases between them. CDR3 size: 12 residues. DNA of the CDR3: TGTGCCAGCGGTAGGGGGGGGGTGGCCCAGCATTTT. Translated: CASGRGGVAQHF.

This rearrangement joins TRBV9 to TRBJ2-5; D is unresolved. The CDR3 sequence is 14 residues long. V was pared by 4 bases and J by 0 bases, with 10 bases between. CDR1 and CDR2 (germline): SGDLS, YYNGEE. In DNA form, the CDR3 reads TGTGCCAGCAGCTCTACGACGTACCAAGAGACCCAGTACTTC. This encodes CASSSTTYQETQYF. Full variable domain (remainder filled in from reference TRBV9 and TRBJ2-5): DSGVTQTPKHLITATGQRVTLRCSPRSGDLSVYWYQQSLDQGLQFLIQYYNGEERAKGNILERFSAQQFPDLHSELNLSSLELGDSALYFCASSSTTYQETQYFGPGTRLLVL.

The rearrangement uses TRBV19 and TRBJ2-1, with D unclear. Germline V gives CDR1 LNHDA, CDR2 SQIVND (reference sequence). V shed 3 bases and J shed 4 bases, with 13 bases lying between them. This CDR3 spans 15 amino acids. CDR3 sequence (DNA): TGTGCCAGTAGTATCCAAGACCGCCTGTACAATGAGCAGTTCTTC. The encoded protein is CASSIQDRLYNEQFF.

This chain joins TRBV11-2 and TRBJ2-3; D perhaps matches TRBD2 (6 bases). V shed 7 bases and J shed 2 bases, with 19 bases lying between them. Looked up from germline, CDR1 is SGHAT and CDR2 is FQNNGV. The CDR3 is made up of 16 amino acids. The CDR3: CASTISRLVYTDTQYF. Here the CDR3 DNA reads TGTGCCAGCACCATCAGTCGACTAGTCTACACAGATACGCAGTATTTT.

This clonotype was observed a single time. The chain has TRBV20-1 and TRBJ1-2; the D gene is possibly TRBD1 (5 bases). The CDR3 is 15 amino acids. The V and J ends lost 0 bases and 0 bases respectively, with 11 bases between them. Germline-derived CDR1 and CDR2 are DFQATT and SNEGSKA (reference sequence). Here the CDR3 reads CSARDYRHPNYGYTF. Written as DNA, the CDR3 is TGCAGTGCTAGAGATTACAGGCACCCTAACTATGGCTACACCTTC.

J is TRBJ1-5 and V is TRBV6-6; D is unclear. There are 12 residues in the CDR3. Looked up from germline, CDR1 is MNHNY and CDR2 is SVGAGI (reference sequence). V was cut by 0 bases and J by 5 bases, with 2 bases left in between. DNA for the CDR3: TGTGCCAGCAGTTACTCGTATCAGCCCCAGCATTTT. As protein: CASSYSYQPQHF.

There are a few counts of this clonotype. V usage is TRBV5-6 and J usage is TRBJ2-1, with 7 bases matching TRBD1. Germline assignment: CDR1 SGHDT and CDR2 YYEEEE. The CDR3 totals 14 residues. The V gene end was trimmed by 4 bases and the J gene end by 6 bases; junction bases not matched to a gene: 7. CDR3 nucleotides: TGTGCCAGCAGCGAGGGGACAGCCCTCAATGAGCAGTTCTTC. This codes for CASSEGTALNEQFF.

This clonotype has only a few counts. In nucleotides, the CDR3 is TGCAGTGCTCCTCGACAGGGGGTCCCTGAAGCTTTCTTT. Its translation: CSAPRQGVPEAFF. V and J are TRBV20-1 and TRBJ1-1, with 9 bases matching TRBD1. The ends lost 5 bases at V and 6 bases at J; junction bases unmatched: 7. CDR3 size: 13 residues. CDR1 and CDR2 (germline): DFQATT, SNEGSKA (reference sequence).

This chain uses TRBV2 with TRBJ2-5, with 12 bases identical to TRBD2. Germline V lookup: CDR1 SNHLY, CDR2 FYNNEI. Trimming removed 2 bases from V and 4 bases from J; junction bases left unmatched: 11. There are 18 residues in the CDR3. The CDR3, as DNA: TGTGCCAGCAGTGAAAAGAGACTAGCGGGAGCCAAGGCAGAGACCCAGTACTTC. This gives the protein CASSEKRLAGAKAETQYF.

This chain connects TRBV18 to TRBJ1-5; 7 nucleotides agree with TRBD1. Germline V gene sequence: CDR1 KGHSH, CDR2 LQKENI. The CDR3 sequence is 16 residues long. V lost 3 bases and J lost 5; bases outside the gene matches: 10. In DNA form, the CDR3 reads TGTGCCAGCTCACCCCCCGTGACAGGGAGGGATCAGCCCCAGCATTTT. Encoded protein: CASSPPVTGRDQPQHF.

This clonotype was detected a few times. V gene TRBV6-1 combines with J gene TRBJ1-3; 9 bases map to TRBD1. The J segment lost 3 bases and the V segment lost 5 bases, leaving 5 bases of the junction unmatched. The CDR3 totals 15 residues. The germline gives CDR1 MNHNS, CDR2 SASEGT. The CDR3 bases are TGTGCCAGCAGTCGGGGACAGGGTATTGGAAACACCATATATTTT. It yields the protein CASSRGQGIGNTIYF.

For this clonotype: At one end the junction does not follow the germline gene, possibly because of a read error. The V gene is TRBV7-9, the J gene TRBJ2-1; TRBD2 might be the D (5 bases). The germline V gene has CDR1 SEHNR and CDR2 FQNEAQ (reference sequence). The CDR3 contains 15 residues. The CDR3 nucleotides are TGTGCCAGCAGGTTAGAGGCGGCGGGCTACAATGAGCAGTTCTTC. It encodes CASRLEAAGYNEQFF. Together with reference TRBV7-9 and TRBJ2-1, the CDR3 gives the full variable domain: DTGVSQNPRHKITKRGQNVTFRCDPISEHNRLYWYRQTLGQGPEFLTYFQNEAQLEKSRLLSDRFSAERPKGSFSTLEIQRTEQGDSAMYLCASRLEAAGYNEQFFGPGTRLTVL.

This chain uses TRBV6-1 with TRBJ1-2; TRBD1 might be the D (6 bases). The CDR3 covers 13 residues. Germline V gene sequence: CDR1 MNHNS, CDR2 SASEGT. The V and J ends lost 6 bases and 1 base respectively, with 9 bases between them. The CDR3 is CASRAGVNYGYTF. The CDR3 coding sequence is TGTGCCAGCAGGGCAGGGGTTAACTATGGCTACACCTTC.

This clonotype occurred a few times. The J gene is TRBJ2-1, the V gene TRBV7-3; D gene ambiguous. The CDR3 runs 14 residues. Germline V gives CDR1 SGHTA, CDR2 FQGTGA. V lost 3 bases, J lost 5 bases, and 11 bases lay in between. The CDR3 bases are TGTGCCAGCAGCTTTAGTGCTAGACACAATGAGCAGTTCTTC. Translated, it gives CASSFSARHNEQFF.

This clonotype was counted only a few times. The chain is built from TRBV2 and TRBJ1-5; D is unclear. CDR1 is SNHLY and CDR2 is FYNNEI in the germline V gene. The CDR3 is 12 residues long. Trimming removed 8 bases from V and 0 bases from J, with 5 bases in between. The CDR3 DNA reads TGTGCCAGCCGTCGTAGCAATCAGCCCCAGCATTTT. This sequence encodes CASRRSNQPQHF.

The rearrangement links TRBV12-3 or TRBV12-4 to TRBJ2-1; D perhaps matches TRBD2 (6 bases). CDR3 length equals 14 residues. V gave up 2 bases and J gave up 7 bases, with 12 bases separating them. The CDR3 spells CASSLTGERNEQFF. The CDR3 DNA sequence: TGTGCCAGCAGTTTAACGGGAGAAAGGAATGAGCAGTTCTTC.

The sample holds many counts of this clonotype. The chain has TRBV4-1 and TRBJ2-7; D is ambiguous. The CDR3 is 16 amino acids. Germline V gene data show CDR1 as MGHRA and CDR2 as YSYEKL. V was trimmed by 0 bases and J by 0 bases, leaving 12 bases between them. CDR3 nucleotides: TGCGCCAGCAGCCAAGATTTGGGCAGAAGCTCCTACGAGCAGTACTTC. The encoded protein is CASSQDLGRSSYEQYF.

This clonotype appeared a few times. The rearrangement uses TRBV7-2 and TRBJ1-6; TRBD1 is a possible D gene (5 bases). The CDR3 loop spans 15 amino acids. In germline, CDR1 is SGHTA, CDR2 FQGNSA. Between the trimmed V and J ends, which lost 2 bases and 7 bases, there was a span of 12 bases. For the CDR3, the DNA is TGTGCCAGCAGCTTATCCGGGACGAAGAATTCACCCCTCCACTTT. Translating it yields CASSLSGTKNSPLHF.

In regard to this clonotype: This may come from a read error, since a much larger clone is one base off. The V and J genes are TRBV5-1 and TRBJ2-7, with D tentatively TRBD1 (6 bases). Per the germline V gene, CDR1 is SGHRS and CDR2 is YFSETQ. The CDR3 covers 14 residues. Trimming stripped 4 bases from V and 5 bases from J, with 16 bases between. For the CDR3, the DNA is TGCGCCAGCAGCGCCGGGACACCTACCCACGAGCAGTACTTC. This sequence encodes CASSAGTPTHEQYF.

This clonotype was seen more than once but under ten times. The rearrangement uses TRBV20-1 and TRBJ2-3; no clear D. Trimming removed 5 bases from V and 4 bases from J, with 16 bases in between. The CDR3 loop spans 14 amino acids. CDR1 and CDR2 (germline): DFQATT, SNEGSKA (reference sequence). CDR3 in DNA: TGCAGTGCTCCCCTCTTTAGGGCTTCAGATACGCAGTATTTT. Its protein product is CSAPLFRASDTQYF.

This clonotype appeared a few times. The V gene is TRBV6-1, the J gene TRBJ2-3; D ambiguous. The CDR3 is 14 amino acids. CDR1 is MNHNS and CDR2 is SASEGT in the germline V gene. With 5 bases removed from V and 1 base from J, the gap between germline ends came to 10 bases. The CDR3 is CASSPLGGTDTQYF. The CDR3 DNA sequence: TGTGCCAGCAGTCCCCTAGGAGGCACAGATACGCAGTATTTT.

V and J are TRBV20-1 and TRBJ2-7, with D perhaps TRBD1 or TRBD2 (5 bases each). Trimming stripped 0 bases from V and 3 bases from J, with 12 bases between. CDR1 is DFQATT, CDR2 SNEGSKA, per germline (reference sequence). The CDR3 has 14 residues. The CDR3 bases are TGCAGTGCTAGAGATCCGGGGCGCCGCTACGAGCAGTACTTC. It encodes CSARDPGRRYEQYF.

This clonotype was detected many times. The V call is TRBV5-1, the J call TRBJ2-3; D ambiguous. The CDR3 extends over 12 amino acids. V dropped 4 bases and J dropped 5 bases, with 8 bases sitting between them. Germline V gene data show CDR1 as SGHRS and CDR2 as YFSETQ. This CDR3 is CASSPNLDTQYF. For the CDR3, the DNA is TGCGCCAGCAGCCCCAACTTAGATACGCAGTATTTT.

The CDR3 DNA follows: TGTGCCAGCAGTTACTCCCCTTCTAGCGGGAGCGCCCATAGCACAGATACGCAGTATTTT. It translates to CASSYSPSSGSAHSTDTQYF. The chain joins TRBV6-2 or TRBV6-3 to TRBJ2-3, with TRBD2 matching 10 bases. The CDR3 is 20 amino acids. V lost 0 bases, J lost 0 bases, and 12 bases stayed unmatched. Germline V lookup: CDR1 MNHEY, CDR2 SVGEGT.

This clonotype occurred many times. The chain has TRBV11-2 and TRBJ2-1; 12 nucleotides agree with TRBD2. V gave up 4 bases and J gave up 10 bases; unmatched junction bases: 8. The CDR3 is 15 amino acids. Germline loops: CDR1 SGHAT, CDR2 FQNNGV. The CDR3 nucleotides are TGTGCCAGCAGCTCGAGACTAGCGGGAGCAAGGGAGCAGTTCTTC. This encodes CASSSRLAGAREQFF. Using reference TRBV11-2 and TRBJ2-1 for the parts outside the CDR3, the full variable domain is EAGVAQSPRYKIIEKRQSVAFWCNPISGHATLYWYQQILGQGPKLLIQFQNNGVVDDSQLPKDRFSAERLKGVDSTLKIQPAKLEDSAVYLCASSSRLAGAREQFFGPGTRLTVL.

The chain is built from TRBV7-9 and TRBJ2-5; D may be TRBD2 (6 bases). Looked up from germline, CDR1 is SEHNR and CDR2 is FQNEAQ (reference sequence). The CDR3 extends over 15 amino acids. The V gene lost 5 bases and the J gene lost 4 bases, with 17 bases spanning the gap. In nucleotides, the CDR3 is TGTGCCAGCAGCCCAGCCCTACTAGCAAGAGAGACCCAGTACTTC. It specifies CASSPALLARETQYF.

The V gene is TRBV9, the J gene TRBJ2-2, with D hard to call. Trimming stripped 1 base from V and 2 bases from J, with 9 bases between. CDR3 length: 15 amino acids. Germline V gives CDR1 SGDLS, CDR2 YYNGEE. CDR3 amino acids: CASSVRGFNTGELFF. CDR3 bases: TGTGCCAGCAGCGTAAGAGGCTTTAACACCGGGGAGCTGTTTTTT.

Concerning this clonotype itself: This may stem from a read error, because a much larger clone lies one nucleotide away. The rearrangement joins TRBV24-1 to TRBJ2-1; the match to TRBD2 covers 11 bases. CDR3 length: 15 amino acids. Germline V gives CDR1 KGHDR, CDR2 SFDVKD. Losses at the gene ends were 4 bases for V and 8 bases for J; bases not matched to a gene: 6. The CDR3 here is CATSDTSGSAHEQFF. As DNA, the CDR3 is TGTGCCACCAGTGACACTAGCGGGAGCGCCCATGAGCAGTTCTTC.